This record concerns one T cell receptor (beta chain) sequence. Its antigen is not known. The sample is drawn from a study of T cells in Graves' hyperthyroidism and ophthalmopathy. Study information: Before any treatment, at initial diagnosis, peripheral blood was collected.

Lactation, pregnancy, other autoimmune disease or uncontrolled infection excluded patients. V was trimmed by 5 bases and J by 7 bases, leaving 17 bases between them. The CDR3 loop spans 15 amino acids. Whole-study findings and limits: Blood held most thyroid clonotypes expanded above 0.001 frequency.

Amplification targeted TCR beta CDR3 regions from RNA transcripts. Initially, a first-round RT-PCR of the TCR CDR3 employed the HTBI primer set. Via MiXCR, TCRdb re-called the multiplex PCR reads, giving one row per CDR3 protein. The profile shows hundreds of thousands of distinct CDR3 sequences, about a sixth of them singletons. This clonotype was sampled from a woman younger than 30 with Graves' hyperthyroidism. J is TRBJ1-4 and V is TRBV12-3 or TRBV12-4; D perhaps matches TRBD1 (6 bases). The source material was blood. The CDR3 region is CASSPNTGRGEKLFF. The DNA of the CDR3 is TGTGCCAGCAGTCCAAACACAGGGAGGGGTGAAAAACTGTTTTTT.